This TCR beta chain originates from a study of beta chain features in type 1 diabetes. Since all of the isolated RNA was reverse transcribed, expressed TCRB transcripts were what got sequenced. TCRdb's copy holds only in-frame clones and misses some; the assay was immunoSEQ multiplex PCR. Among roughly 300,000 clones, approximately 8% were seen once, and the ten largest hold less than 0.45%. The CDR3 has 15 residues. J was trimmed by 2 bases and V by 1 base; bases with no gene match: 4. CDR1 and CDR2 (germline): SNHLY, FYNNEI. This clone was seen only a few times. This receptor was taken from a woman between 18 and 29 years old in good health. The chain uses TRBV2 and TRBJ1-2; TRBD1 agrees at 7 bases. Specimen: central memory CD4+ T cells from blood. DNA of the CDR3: TGTGCCAGCAGTGAAGGGACAGGCATCAACTATGGCTACACCTTC. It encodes CASSEGTGINYGYTF.